These T cell receptor beta chains were read from a single sample in a study of blood T cell repertoires in COVID-19. The protocol was immunoSEQ multiplex PCR, while the TCRdb copy is restricted to in-frame clones and leaves out a portion. The data show 150,000 to 200,000 clones, roughly four fifths seen once. Source material: peripheral blood. These receptors all come from a woman in her 70s with COVID-19, enrolled during active disease. The CDR3 runs from the conserved cysteine through the conserved F or W. D genes are given only for firm matches. Clone size, where shown, is once, few, many, or a class for clones that have expanded.

abundance,v_gene,j_gene,d_gene,CDR3nt,CDR3aa
.,TRBV7-3,TRBJ2-1,TRBD2,TGTGCCAGCAGCTCCCGGGGGGGACTTGGGCACAATGAGCAGTTCTTC,CASSSRGGLGHNEQFF
.,TRBV25-1,TRBJ2-7,TRBD1,TGTGCCAGCAGTGGGGACAGGGTGTACGAGCAGTACTTC,CASSGDRVYEQYF
.,TRBV6-5,TRBJ2-2,.,TGTGCCAGCAGTTACTGGGGGTCCGGGACTGGGGAGCTGTTTTTT,CASSYWGSGTGELFF
few,TRBV7-8,TRBJ2-1,TRBD1,TGTGCCAGCAGCCGATTGGACAGGGAGTCCTACAATGAGCAGTTCTTC,CASSRLDRESYNEQFF
.,TRBV6-6,TRBJ1-4,TRBD1,TGTGCCAGCAGTGAGGGACAGGGCAGGGAAAAACTGTTTTTT,CASSEGQGREKLFF
.,TRBV5-1,TRBJ2-1,.,TGCGCCAGCAGCTTCCTGGACTACGAGGAGCAGTTCTTC,CASSFLDYEEQFF
few,TRBV7-7,TRBJ1-5,.,TGTGCCAGCCCAGACGGGATACGGCAGCCCCAGCATTTT,CASPDGIRQPQHF
.,TRBV6-5,TRBJ1-4,.,TGTGCCAGCAATCTCCGGGTTGCAACTAATGAAAAACTGTTTTTT,CASNLRVATNEKLFF
.,TRBV7-9,TRBJ1-1,TRBD1,TGTGCCAGCAGTTTCGGACAGGGGGGAACTGAAGCTTTCTTT,CASSFGQGGTEAFF
.,TRBV5-1,TRBJ2-1,TRBD1,TGCGCCAGCAGCTTGGCACTGGGACAGGGGACTAATGAGCAGTTCTTC,CASSLALGQGTNEQFF
few,TRBV24-1,TRBJ1-2,.,TGTGCCACCAGTGGTGGCGGCAGGGAATTAGCTAACTATGGCTACACCTTC,CATSGGGRELANYGYTF
.,TRBV5-8,TRBJ1-5,TRBD1,TGTGCCAGCAAAAGAGGAACAGGGGCAAGTCAGCCCCAGCATTTT,CASKRGTGASQPQHF
few,TRBV24-1,TRBJ1-2,TRBD1,TGTGCCACCAGTCCCGGACAGGGACCCAACTATGGCTACACCTTC,CATSPGQGPNYGYTF
.,TRBV7-9,TRBJ1-5,TRBD1,TGTGCCAGCAGCTGGGGGACAGGGGTCAATCAGCCCCAGCATTTT,CASSWGTGVNQPQHF
.,TRBV5-4,TRBJ2-3,TRBD2,TGTGCCAGCAGCTCCCCGACTAGCGGGACTCGGCCAGATACGCAGTATTTT,CASSSPTSGTRPDTQYF
.,TRBV5-1,TRBJ1-5,TRBD1,TGCGCCAGCAGCTTGGAAGGACAGGCCAATCAGCCCCAGCATTTT,CASSLEGQANQPQHF
.,TRBV2,TRBJ2-3,TRBD2,TGTGCCAGCAAGCTCAGCGGGACTACAGATACGCAGTATTTT,CASKLSGTTDTQYF
.,TRBV11-2,TRBJ2-2,.,TGTGCCAGCAGCTTAGCGGAGGGCTTGGCAGGGCTGTTTTTT,CASSLAEGLAGLFF
.,TRBV6-5,TRBJ2-7,.,TGTGCCAGCAGTTACTATTCAGGGGCCTCCTACGAGCAGTACTTC,CASSYYSGASYEQYF
.,TRBV9,TRBJ1-6,.,TGTGCCAGCAGCCCCCGAGGGAGCTCCTATAATTCACCCCTCCACTTT,CASSPRGSSYNSPLHF
.,TRBV6-2/TRBV6-3,TRBJ2-6,.,TGTGCCAGCAGTTCTCAGGGTAATCGGCCTACTGGGGCCAACGTCCTGACTTTC,CASSSQGNRPTGANVLTF
.,TRBV5-4,TRBJ2-1,.,TGTGCCAGCAGCTTGGATTGGAGCTCCTACAATGAGCAGTTCTTC,CASSLDWSSYNEQFF
.,TRBV15,TRBJ1-5,.,TGTGCCACCAGCCCCTTAGGTCAGAGGGAGGCCAGGTCGAGCAATCAGCCCCAGCATTTT,CATSPLGQREARSSNQPQHF